The sequence of this T cell receptor beta chain was determined in a study of PD-L1 blockade in urothelial cancer listed by TCRdb under 2017. For the study in its entirety: Every patient began therapy in 2014 and was given atezolizumab 1,200 mg intravenously every 3 weeks. About 90% of the 29 patients were males with bladder-origin urothelial cancer, and about 65% of the roughly 29 reported a prior smoking history. Patients had an ECOG performance status of 0 or 1 and had received between 0 and 3 prior chemotherapy regimens. Blood samples were analyzed 3 weeks after the start of treatment (second dose) and 6 weeks after the start of treatment. Blood samples yielded a median of roughly 150,000 T cells and tens of thousands of unique TCRs, with median clonality approximately 0.08. Somatic, immune and clinical correlates of response to PD-L1 blockade with atezolizumab in urothelial cancer were the focus of an exploratory multi-omic analysis. Pretreatment tumor samples, along with matched peripheral blood collected serially before and after atezolizumab treatment, underwent TCR sequencing. Progression-free survival longer than 6 months counted as durable clinical benefit, and TCR features were additionally tested against both progression-free and overall survival. In the same patients, whole exome sequencing and RNA sequencing of pretreatment tumors were performed in addition to TCR sequencing. Durable clinical benefit was achieved by nine patients but not by the remaining 20. Just over 28 patients had pretreatment blood TCR-seq, some 25 had at least one posttreatment blood collection, and some 25 had tumor TCR-seq.

What the research found in general, with its limitations: A pretreatment peripheral blood TCR clonality below the median was linked to improved progression-free and overall survival. Among patients with durable benefit, tumor-associated TCR clones showed greater expansion in peripheral blood 3 weeks after treatment started (n = 22, p = 0.022). Because of the small sample size (n of about 29) and the many exploratory analyses performed, the results are intended to be regarded as hypothesis-generating.

The cohort comprised 29 patients with locally advanced or metastatic urothelial carcinoma treated at Memorial Sloan Kettering on a trial protocol. Peripheral blood mononuclear cells were collected pretreatment and during treatment, at between 1 and 8 total time points per patient. The Qiagen DNeasy Blood extraction kit was used to purify genomic DNA from total PBMCs and tumor samples. PBMCs were collected pretreatment and during treatment, and were isolated and stored as previously described. At the junction V is shortened by 6 bases and J by 8 bases, with 12 bases in between. From cysteine to phenylalanine, the CDR3 is 11 amino acids long. Only CDR3 DNA remains: 33 bases, in frame from the first base. The germline V gene (reference sequence) yields DFQATT for CDR1 and SNEGSKA for CDR2. Each PCR received spiked-in synthetic TCR analog templates so that absolute template abundance could be estimated from read counts. Using the immunoSEQ assay, TCRbeta CDR3 regions were amplified from genomic DNA with bias-controlled V and J gene primers. Sequencing of rearranged TCRbeta segments was done at approximately 20X coverage. The source study handled its data this way. Clustering was used to correct sequencing errors, and CDR3s were annotated against IMGT to assign V, D and J genes. Downstream analyses used only productive TCRbeta rearrangements, leaving out any out-of-frame or stop-codon sequences. Clonality was calculated as one minus the Shannon entropy normalized by the log of the number of unique productive sequences. Fisher's exact test with Benjamini-Hochberg correction, using a cutoff of adjusted p below 0.01, was how clones that differed between time points or between blood and tumor were identified. TCRdb holds this immuneACCESS table with in-frame rearrangements only. Some clones are missing; in checked studies, unresolved V genes explain under half, and the rest has no known cause. For V, J and clone size, that table is used; D and trimming come from the DNA. In all, the sample holds about 82,000 clones, and about nine tenths of those were seen once. 4.5% to 6.5% of the sample is taken by the ten largest.

About this clone: Its target antigen remains unknown. There are no base qualities to consult, and no much larger clone falls within one base.

The receptor was isolated from a woman aged 70-85 years with urothelial cancer. This sequence uses TRBV20-1 and TRBJ2-3; possibly the D gene is TRBD1, per 5 matching bases. The material sequenced was PBMCs, taken around atezolizumab (anti-PD-L1) treatment. In nucleotide form, the sequence is TGCAGTGCCCCGGACATTGTTACGCAGTATTTT. It encodes CSAPDIVTQYF.